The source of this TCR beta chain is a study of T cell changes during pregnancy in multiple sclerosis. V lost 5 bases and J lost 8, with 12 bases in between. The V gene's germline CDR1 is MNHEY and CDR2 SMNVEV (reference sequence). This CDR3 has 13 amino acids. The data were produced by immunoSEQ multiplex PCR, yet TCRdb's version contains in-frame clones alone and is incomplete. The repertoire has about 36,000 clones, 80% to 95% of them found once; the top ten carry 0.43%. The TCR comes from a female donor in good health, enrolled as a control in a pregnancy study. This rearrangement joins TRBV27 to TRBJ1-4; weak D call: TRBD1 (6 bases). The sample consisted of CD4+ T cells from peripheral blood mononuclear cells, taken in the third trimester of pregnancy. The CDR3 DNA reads TGTGCCAGCAGTGTCAGGGGCGGCGAAAAACTGTTTTTT. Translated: CASSVRGGEKLFF.